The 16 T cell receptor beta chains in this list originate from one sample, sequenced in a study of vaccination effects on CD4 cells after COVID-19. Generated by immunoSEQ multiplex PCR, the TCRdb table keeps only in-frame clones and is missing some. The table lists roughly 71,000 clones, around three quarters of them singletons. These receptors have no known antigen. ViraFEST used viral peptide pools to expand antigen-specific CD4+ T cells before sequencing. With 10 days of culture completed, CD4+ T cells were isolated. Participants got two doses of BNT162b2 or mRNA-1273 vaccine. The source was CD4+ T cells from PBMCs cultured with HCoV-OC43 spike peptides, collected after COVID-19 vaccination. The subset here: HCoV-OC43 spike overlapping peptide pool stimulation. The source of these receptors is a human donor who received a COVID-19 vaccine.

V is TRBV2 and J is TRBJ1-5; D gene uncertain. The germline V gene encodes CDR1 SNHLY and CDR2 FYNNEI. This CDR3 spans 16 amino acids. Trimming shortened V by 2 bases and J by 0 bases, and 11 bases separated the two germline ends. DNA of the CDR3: TGTGCCAGCAGTGAAATTGACATTGGTAGCAATCAGCCCCAGCATTTT. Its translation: CASSEIDIGSNQPQHF.

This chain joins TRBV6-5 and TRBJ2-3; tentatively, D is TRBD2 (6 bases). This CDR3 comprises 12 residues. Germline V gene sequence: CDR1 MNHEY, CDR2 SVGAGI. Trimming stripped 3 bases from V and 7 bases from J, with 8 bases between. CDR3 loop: CASSYGGYTQYF. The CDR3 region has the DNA TGTGCCAGCAGTTATGGGGGGTATACGCAGTATTTT.

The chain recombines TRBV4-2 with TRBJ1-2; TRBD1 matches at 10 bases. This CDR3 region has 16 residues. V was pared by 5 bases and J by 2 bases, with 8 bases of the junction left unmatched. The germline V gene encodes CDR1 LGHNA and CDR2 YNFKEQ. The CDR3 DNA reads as TGTGCCAGCAGCTGGGACAGGGGACAGGAGAACTATGGCTACACCTTC. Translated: CASSWDRGQENYGYTF.

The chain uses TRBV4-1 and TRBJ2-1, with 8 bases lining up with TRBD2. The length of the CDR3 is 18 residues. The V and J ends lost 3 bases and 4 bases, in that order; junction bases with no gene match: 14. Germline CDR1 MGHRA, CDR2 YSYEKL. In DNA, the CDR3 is TGCGCCAGCAGCCAGGGTGGGACTATAGCGGGGAGATACAATGAGCAGTTCTTC. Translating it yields CASSQGGTIAGRYNEQFF.

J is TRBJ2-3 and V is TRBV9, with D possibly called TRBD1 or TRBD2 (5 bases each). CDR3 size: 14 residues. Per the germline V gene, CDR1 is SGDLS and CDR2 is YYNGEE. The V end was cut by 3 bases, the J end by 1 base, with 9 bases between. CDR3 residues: CASSGMGGTDTQYF. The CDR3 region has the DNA TGTGCCAGCAGCGGGATGGGGGGCACAGATACGCAGTATTTT.

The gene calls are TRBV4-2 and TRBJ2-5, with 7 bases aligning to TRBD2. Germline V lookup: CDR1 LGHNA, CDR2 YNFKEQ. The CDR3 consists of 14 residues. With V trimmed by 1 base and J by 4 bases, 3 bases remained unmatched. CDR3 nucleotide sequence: TGTGCCAGCAGCCAAGGGACTAGACGAGAGACCCAGTACTTC. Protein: CASSQGTRRETQYF.

The CDR3 protein is CASSQDYRTGMVYTF. The CDR3, as DNA: TGTGCCAGCAGCCAAGATTATCGGACAGGAATGGTCTACACCTTC. This chain joins TRBV4-2 and TRBJ1-2; TRBD1 agrees at 7 bases. The germline V gene has CDR1 LGHNA and CDR2 YNFKEQ. This CDR3 is 15 amino acids long. The V segment lost 0 bases and the J segment 10 bases; nucleotides outside the gene matches: 11.

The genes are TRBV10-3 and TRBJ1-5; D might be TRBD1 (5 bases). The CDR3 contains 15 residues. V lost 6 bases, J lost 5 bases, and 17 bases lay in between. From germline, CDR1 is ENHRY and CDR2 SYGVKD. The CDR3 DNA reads TGTGCCATCAGGGGGGACTCCCCCGGCGATCAGCCCCAGCATTTT. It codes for CAIRGDSPGDQPQHF.

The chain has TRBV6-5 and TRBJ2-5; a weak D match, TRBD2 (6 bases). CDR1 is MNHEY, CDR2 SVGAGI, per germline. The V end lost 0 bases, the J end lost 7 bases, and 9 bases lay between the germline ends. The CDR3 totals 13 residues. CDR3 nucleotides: TGTGCCAGCAGTTACTCAAGGGAGGCGACCCAGTACTTC. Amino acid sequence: CASSYSREATQYF.

For the CDR3, the DNA is TGTGCCAGCAGCTTGACGGAGGATAATGAAAAACTGTTTTTT. This translates into CASSLTEDNEKLFF. V usage is TRBV5-4 and J usage is TRBJ1-4, with unresolved D. The CDR3 is made up of 14 amino acids. Germline V gene data show CDR1 as SGHNT and CDR2 as YYREEE (reference sequence). V lost 1 base, J lost 4 bases, and 8 bases lay in between. The variable domain in full, with the rest retrieved from reference TRBV5-4 and TRBJ1-4, is ETGVTQSPTHLIKTRGQQVTLRCSSQSGHNTVSWYQQALGQGPQFIFQYYREEENGRGNFPPRFSGLQFPNYSSELNVNALELDDSALYLCASSLTEDNEKLFFGSGTQLSVL.

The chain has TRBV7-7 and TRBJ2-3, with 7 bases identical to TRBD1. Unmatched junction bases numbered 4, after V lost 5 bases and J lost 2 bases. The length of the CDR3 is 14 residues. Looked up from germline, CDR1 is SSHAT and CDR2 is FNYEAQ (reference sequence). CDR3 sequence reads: CASSRDRTTDTQYF. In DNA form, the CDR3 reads TGTGCCAGCAGCCGGGACAGAACCACAGATACGCAGTATTTT.

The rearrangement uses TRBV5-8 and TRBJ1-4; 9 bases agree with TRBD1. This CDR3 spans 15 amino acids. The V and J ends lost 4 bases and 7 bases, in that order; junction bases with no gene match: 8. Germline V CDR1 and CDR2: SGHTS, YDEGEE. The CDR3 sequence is CASSPGTGSGEKLFF. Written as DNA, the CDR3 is TGTGCCAGCAGCCCAGGGACAGGGTCGGGTGAAAAACTGTTTTTT.

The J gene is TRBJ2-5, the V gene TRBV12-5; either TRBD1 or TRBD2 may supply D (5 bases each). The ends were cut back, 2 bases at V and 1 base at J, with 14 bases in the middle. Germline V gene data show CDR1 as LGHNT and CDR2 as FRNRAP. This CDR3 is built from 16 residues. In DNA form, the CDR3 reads TGTGCTAGTGGTTTGCTCCGGGGTGGGGGCCAAGAGACCCAGTACTTC. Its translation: CASGLLRGGGQETQYF.

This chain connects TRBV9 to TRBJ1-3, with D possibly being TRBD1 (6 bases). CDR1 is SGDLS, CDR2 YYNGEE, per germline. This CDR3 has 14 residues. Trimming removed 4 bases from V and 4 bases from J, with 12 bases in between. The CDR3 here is CASSQGGTGNTIYF. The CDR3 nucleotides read TGTGCCAGCAGCCAAGGGGGAACCGGAAACACCATATATTTT.

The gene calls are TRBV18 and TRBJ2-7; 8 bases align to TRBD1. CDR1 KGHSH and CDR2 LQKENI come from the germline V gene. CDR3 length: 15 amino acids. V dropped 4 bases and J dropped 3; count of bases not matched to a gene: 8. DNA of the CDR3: TGTGCCAGCTCACTCCGGACAGGGATGGGCTACGAGCAGTACGTC. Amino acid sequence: CASSLRTGMGYEQYV.

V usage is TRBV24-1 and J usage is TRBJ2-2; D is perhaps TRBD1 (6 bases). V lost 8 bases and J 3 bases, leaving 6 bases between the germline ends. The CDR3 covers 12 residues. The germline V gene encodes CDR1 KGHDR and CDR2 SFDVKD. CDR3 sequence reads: CATNRDTGELFF. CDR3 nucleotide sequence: TGTGCCACCAACAGGGACACCGGGGAGCTGTTTTTT.